This T cell receptor beta chain originates from a study of T cells in Graves' hyperthyroidism and ophthalmopathy. Whole-study results and caveats: Ophthalmopathy and stable hyperthyroidism were separated by a 13 V-J model.

The CDR3 regions of TCR beta were amplified from RNA transcripts. A set of HTBI primers served as the primers for a first-round RT-PCR of the TCR CDR3. TCRdb re-called the multiplex PCR reads with MiXCR, one entry per CDR3 protein. Counted here are roughly 560,000 distinct CDR3 sequences, roughly 14% occurring once; the ten biggest clones make up 3.5% to 4.5%. This clonotype was counted many times. The antigen is unknown. The CDR3 is made up of 15 amino acids. Germline assignment: CDR1 SGHVS and CDR2 FQNEAQ. Trimming stripped 3 bases from V and 5 bases from J, with 16 bases between. The TCR was taken from a woman in her thirties or forties with Graves' ophthalmopathy. The genes are TRBV7-8 and TRBJ1-2; possibly TRBD1 for D (5 bases). Sequencing was performed on blood. The CDR3 nucleotides are TGTGCCAGCAGCTTTAGCCGGGACTCTACGTATGGCTACACCTTC. As protein: CASSFSRDSTYGYTF.